This passage covers 7 T cell receptor beta chains from one sample sequenced in a study of T cells in Graves' hyperthyroidism and ophthalmopathy. TCR beta CDR3 sequences were amplified from RNA transcripts. TCR CDR3 regions were first amplified by RT-PCR with HTBI primers. MiXCR, applied by TCRdb to the multiplex PCR reads, yields one record per CDR3 protein. The data contain about 540,000 distinct CDR3 sequences, roughly 50% of them singletons. Sequencing used peripheral blood or thyroid tissue (not recorded which). Source of these receptors: a woman younger than 30 with Graves' hyperthyroidism.

V gene TRBV7-8 combines with J gene TRBJ2-5, with D possibly TRBD2 on 6 matching bases. V was cut by 7 bases and J by 4 bases, with 19 bases left in between. The germline CDR1 and CDR2 sequences are SGHVS and FQNEAQ. This CDR3 has 15 amino acids. The chain's CDR3 is CASTWGDPRRETQYF. The CDR3 nucleotides are TGTGCCAGCACCTGGGGGGACCCCCGTCGAGAGACCCAGTACTTC.

This clonotype was counted ten times or more. The CDR3: CATSDRLATETQYF. As DNA, the CDR3 is TGTGCCACCAGTGACCGACTGGCGACGGAGACCCAGTACTTC. V is TRBV24-1 and J is TRBJ2-5; D is undetermined. This CDR3 region has 14 residues. CDR1 is KGHDR, CDR2 SFDVKD, per germline. Trimming left V 4 bases short and J 5 bases short, with 13 bases between.

The rearrangement uses TRBV7-3 and TRBJ1-1; D gene unclear. CDR1 SGHTA and CDR2 FQGTGA come from the germline V gene. The CDR3 contains 14 residues. V was trimmed by 1 base and J by 4 bases, leaving 10 bases between them. The CDR3 DNA reads TGTGCCAGCAGCTTAAGAGGTGGTCTCACTGAAGCTTTCTTT. Amino acids: CASSLRGGLTEAFF.

Only a few counts were recorded for this clonotype. V gene TRBV7-9 combines with J gene TRBJ2-7, with D possibly matching TRBD1 (6 bases). This CDR3 has 14 amino acids. Trimming stripped 2 bases from V and 3 bases from J, with 11 bases between. Per the germline V gene, CDR1 is SEHNR and CDR2 is FQNEAQ (reference sequence). CDR3 protein: CASSLFGQLYEQYF. In nucleotides, the CDR3 is TGTGCCAGCAGCTTATTCGGACAGCTCTACGAGCAGTACTTC.

This clonotype was seen ten or more times. V is TRBV7-9 and J is TRBJ1-2; 8 bases match TRBD1. The V segment lost 6 bases and the J segment 3 bases; nucleotides outside the gene matches: 6. This CDR3 is 14 amino acids long. Germline CDR1 and CDR2: SEHNR and FQNEAQ (reference sequence). DNA for the CDR3: TGTGCCAGCAGTTTTGGACAGGGCGACTATGGCTACACCTTC. Its protein is CASSFGQGDYGYTF. The full variable domain, completed using reference TRBV7-9 and TRBJ1-2, is DTGVSQNPRHKITKRGQNVTFRCDPISEHNRLYWYRQTLGQGPEFLTYFQNEAQLEKSRLLSDRFSAERPKGSFSTLEIQRTEQGDSAMYLCASSFGQGDYGYTFGSGTRLTVV.

The chain couples TRBV10-3 to TRBJ2-7; TRBD2 might be the D (6 bases). Germline CDR1 and CDR2: ENHRY and SYGVKD. Trimming took 10 bases from V and 2 from J, leaving 18 bases between them. This CDR3 is built from 14 residues. CDR3 loop: CASMRGGGAYEQYF. CDR3 in DNA: TGTGCCAGCATGCGGGGCGGCGGGGCCTACGAGCAGTACTTC.

V is TRBV29-1 and J is TRBJ1-5, with a weak D call TRBD1 (5 bases). Per the germline V gene, CDR1 is SQVTM and CDR2 is ANQGSEA. The CDR3 loop spans 13 amino acids. V lost 8 bases, J lost 3 bases, and 14 bases lay in between. The DNA of the CDR3 is TGCAGCTTAGCTTCGACAGTCAATCAGCCCCAGCATTTT. Translated, it gives CSLASTVNQPQHF.